The TCR beta chain described here comes from a study of human T cells and chemical hapten exposure. On the study more broadly: Variation in per-sample TCR yields came mainly from small pooled library volume differences. Study-wide findings and caveats: No alteration of TCRs above 1 in 1000 frequency was seen with DPC sensitization.

It was from unfractionated whole blood that total RNA was extracted. For the library, individual cDNA molecules each received unique molecular identifiers. In the original workflow: Ranging from roughly 23,224 to 700,000, TCR counts per sample had a median value of about 96,000. MiXCR, applied by TCRdb to the 5' RACE reads, yields one record per CDR3 protein. TCRdb, not the original authors, processed these V and J calls. The sample includes around 80,000 distinct CDR3 sequences, roughly 15% of them seen just once. As to this clonotype: What it binds is not known.

The CDR3 runs 13 residues. The germline V and J ends were trimmed by 5 bases and 5 bases, with 12 bases remaining between them. The TCR comes from a female donor in good health. The chain couples TRBV12-3 or TRBV12-4 to TRBJ1-1; D uncertain. CDR3 nucleotide sequence: TGTGCCAGCAGTCCGTGGGGTCGAACTGAAGCTTTCTTT. As protein: CASSPWGRTEAFF.